One TCR beta chain is described in this entry. Its binding antigen is unknown. The record has no base qualities; no much larger clone is one base away. One collaborating source in Seattle enrolled patients while the patients were actively infected and followed the patients over time throughout the course of disease. Each collaborating institution followed its own protocols to collect whole blood in K2EDTA tubes. For TCRbeta analysis, collaborator samples were shipped as frozen whole blood, as isolated PBMCs, or as DNA extracted from either sample type. This entry comes from a study of blood T cell repertoires in COVID-19 (dated by TCRdb to 2020 to 2021). About the study as a whole: Collaborator samples came from the United States, Italy and Spain and covered acute and convalescent phases of COVID-19. The repertoires were released in a freely available public database intended as a resource for research on the immune response to SARS-CoV-2. The samples were drawn from two sources: the first 160 participants of the ongoing ImmuneRACE study, and 1,254 subjects contributed by 6 global collaborators. The sample metadata nearly always contained a de-identified subject ID, COVID-19 status, age in years and sex. The prospective study material was composed of cDNA or gDNA derived from T cells, B-cell-depleted T cells, or PBMCs. Deeply sampled blood TCRbeta repertoires from subjects exposed to, actively infected with, or recovered from COVID-19 were included in the dataset. Where HLA class I and class II types were available, the types were taken from metadata supplied by the sample provider, not from assay-based typing. Overall study results and their limits: The amount of clinical and demographic metadata varied by source and participant and was provided uncurated.

TCRbeta CDR3 regions were amplified from genomic DNA using the immunoSEQ Assay, a bias-controlled multiplex PCR. In the source study's methods: The number of nucleated cells in each sample was estimated by amplification of reference gene primers within the assay. Sequence reads were collapsed and filtered to measure the absolute abundance of every unique TCRbeta CDR3 rearrangement. For each sample, productive Simpson clonality was calculated as the square root of Simpson's diversity index over productive rearrangements. The clones in this table, taken by TCRdb from immuneACCESS, are in-frame only. Not every clone is retained; where verified, under half of the shortfall comes from an unresolved V gene, and the cause of the rest is unknown. V and J calls and clone size are given by that table; D and trimming were obtained from the DNA. The sample contains approximately 170,000 clones, roughly four fifths of them found a single time. The ten largest make up less than 10% of the sample.

This sequence was found in a woman aged 70-85 years with COVID-19, enrolled during active disease. The specimen sequenced was peripheral blood.

At the DNA level, the sequence is TGTGCCAGCAGCAAAGGCATTCGGACAGGGGGGCTAGCCAAAAACATTCAGTACTTC. This encodes CASSKGIRTGGLAKNIQYF. The V and J segments used are TRBV21-1 and TRBJ2-4; whether TRBD1, the table's D call, matches the DNA was not checked. TRBV21-1 is labeled a pseudogene. Inclusive of the bounding cysteine and phenylalanine, the CDR3 is 19 residues long. The CDR3 DNA has 57 bases and is translated from base 1.